These 27 T cell receptor beta chains came from one sample sequenced in a study of blood T cells in healthy people across ages. Combining a sample-barcoded 5' primer with a J-beta primer mix, a second PCR ran for about 6 to 11 cycles. MiXCR was run by TCRdb on the 5' RACE reads, yielding one entry per CDR3 protein. Of fewer than 2,000,000 distinct CDR3 sequences in the sample, 39% were seen once. The sample consisted of blood. All receptors derive from a human donor in good health.

This clonotype was seen a few times. The chain is built from TRBV19 and TRBJ2-1; tentatively, D is TRBD2 (7 bases). The CDR3 runs to 15 residues. V was clipped by 3 bases and J by 2 bases, with 11 bases between them. Germline-derived CDR1 and CDR2 are LNHDA and SQIVND (reference sequence). The CDR3 loop reads CASSIGGAPYNEQFF. CDR3 DNA sequence: TGTGCCAGTAGTATTGGGGGGGCCCCCTACAATGAGCAGTTCTTC.

The V gene is TRBV10-3, the J gene TRBJ1-1, with no clear D. V lost 0 bases and J 1 base, leaving 9 bases between the germline ends. The CDR3 covers 15 residues. CDR1 is ENHRY and CDR2 is SYGVKD in the germline V gene. The CDR3 sequence is CAISESYPQNTEAFF. CDR3 nucleotide sequence: TGTGCCATCAGTGAGTCTTACCCCCAGAACACTGAAGCTTTCTTT.

The chain employs TRBV7-9 and TRBJ1-2, with D possibly TRBD1 on 5 matching bases. The CDR3 spans 16 residues. V was pared by 5 bases and J by 4 bases, with 20 bases between. The germline gives CDR1 SEHNR, CDR2 FQNEAQ (reference sequence). The CDR3 is CASSLGTGIPRYGYTF. CDR3 in DNA: TGTGCCAGCAGCCTCGGGACGGGCATACCCCGCTATGGCTACACCTTC.

This clonotype has only a few counts. This CDR3 is CSASYRGLGKTQHF. The CDR3 DNA reads as TGCAGTGCTAGTTACAGGGGGCTGGGGAAGACCCAGCATTTT. The rearrangement joins TRBV20-1 to TRBJ1-5, with 9 bases fitting TRBD1. The CDR3 covers 14 residues. Germline CDR1 reads DFQATT; CDR2 reads SNEGSKA (reference sequence). The junction had 11 bases not matched to a gene; V was cut back by 3 bases and J by 11 bases.

This chain links TRBV5-5 with TRBJ2-2; D tentatively reads TRBD1 or TRBD2 (5 bases each). Deletions cut 5 bases from V and 4 bases from J, with 21 bases between. CDR3 length: 17 residues. CDR1 is SGHKS and CDR2 is YYEKEE in the germline V gene (reference sequence). The CDR3 reads CASSFLAGGWVTGELFF. CDR3 nucleotide sequence: TGTGCCAGCAGTTTCCTGGCTGGGGGATGGGTCACCGGGGAGCTGTTTTTT. Together with reference TRBV5-5 and TRBJ2-2, the CDR3 gives the full variable domain: DAGVTQSPTHLIKTRGQQVTLRCSPISGHKSVSWYQQVLGQGPQFIFQYYEKEERGRGNFPDRFSARQFPNYSSELNVNALLLGDSALYLCASSFLAGGWVTGELFFGEGSRLTVL.

V is TRBV27 and J is TRBJ2-3; 7 bases align to TRBD1. The CDR3 has 17 residues. Germline CDR1 reads MNHEY; CDR2 reads SMNVEV (reference sequence). Trimming took 8 bases from V and 0 from J; bases not matched to a gene: 14. DNA of the CDR3: TGTGCCAGCGGAGGCGACTGGACAGGAAAGAGCACAGATACGCAGTATTTT. Its translation: CASGGDWTGKSTDTQYF.

J is TRBJ2-5 and V is TRBV13; TRBD2 matches at 8 bases. V shed 4 bases and J 5 bases; nucleotides not matched to a gene: 9. Germline CDR1 is PRHDT and CDR2 is FYEKMQ (reference sequence). This CDR3 comprises 15 residues. CDR3 amino acids: CASSSVKGLEETQYF. The DNA for the CDR3 is TGTGCCAGCAGCTCTGTCAAGGGACTAGAGGAGACCCAGTACTTC.

This sequence joins TRBV5-1 and TRBJ2-3; 10 nucleotides line up with TRBD2. This CDR3 is 15 amino acids long. V trimming: 7 bases; J trimming: 2 bases; junction bases outside the gene matches: 7. Germline lookup yields CDR1 SGHRS and CDR2 YFSETQ. The CDR3 sequence is CASLLLAGATDTQYF. The CDR3 DNA sequence: TGCGCCAGCCTCCTCCTAGCGGGGGCCACAGATACGCAGTATTTT.

The gene calls are TRBV7-2 and TRBJ1-1; D might be TRBD1 (6 bases). The CDR3 length is 16 residues. V was clipped by 1 base and J by 5 bases, with 17 bases between them. Per the germline V gene, CDR1 is SGHTA and CDR2 is FQGNSA. The CDR3 DNA reads TGTGCCAGCAGCTTAGGTTGGGGGCTGGTGGGGACTGAAGCTTTCTTT. Protein: CASSLGWGLVGTEAFF.

The rearrangement uses TRBV5-1 and TRBJ2-6; D possibly corresponds to TRBD1 (6 bases). Per the germline V gene, CDR1 is SGHRS and CDR2 is YFSETQ. The V gene lost 0 bases and the J gene lost 0 bases, with 10 bases spanning the gap. The CDR3 consists of 17 residues. The CDR3 nucleotides are TGCGCCAGCAGCTTGGCCGACAGGAGCTCTGGGGCCAACGTCCTGACTTTC. Translated, it gives CASSLADRSSGANVLTF.

This clonotype has at least ten counts. In nucleotides, the CDR3 is TGCAGCGGGGGGGTGGGAGTATACGAGCAGTACTTC. Residues: CSGGVGVYEQYF. The rearrangement links TRBV29-1 to TRBJ2-7, with D perhaps matching TRBD2 (6 bases). The V end lost 7 bases, the J end lost 4 bases, and 14 bases lay between the germline ends. The V gene's germline CDR1 is SQVTM and CDR2 ANQGSEA. This CDR3 is built from 12 residues.

The genes are TRBV24-1 and TRBJ2-1; 11 nucleotides match TRBD2. CDR3 length: 16 amino acids. After removal of 5 bases from V and 6 bases from J, the junction contained 8 bases not matched to a gene. CDR1 and CDR2 from the germline V gene are KGHDR and SFDVKD. CDR3 sequence: CATSGPLAGGPNEQFF. Written as DNA, the CDR3 is TGTGCCACCAGTGGCCCTCTAGCGGGGGGCCCCAATGAGCAGTTCTTC.

The chain links TRBV7-2 to TRBJ2-7; the D gene is possibly TRBD2 (6 bases). V lost 2 bases to trimming and J lost 0 bases, with 14 bases between them. There are 16 residues in the CDR3. The germline V gene encodes CDR1 SGHTA and CDR2 FQGNSA. CDR3 in amino acids: CASSLTSGLRSYEQYF. The DNA for the CDR3 is TGTGCCAGCAGCTTAACCTCGGGACTCCGCTCCTACGAGCAGTACTTC.

This clonotype was detected a few times. The chain uses TRBV15 and TRBJ1-6, with D hard to call. CDR1 is LNHNV and CDR2 is YYDKDF in the germline V gene (reference sequence). The CDR3 covers 12 residues. Trimming stripped 3 bases from V and 13 bases from J, with 10 bases between. CDR3 region: CATSRAIGPLHF. CDR3 in DNA: TGTGCCACCAGCAGGGCTATTGGGCCCCTCCACTTT.

This clonotype was detected a few times. V gene TRBV20-1 combines with J gene TRBJ1-2; 9 bases are a match to TRBD1. CDR3 length equals 16 residues. J lost 10 bases, V lost 1 base, and 16 bases had no gene match. Per the germline V gene, CDR1 is DFQATT and CDR2 is SNEGSKA (reference sequence). Here the CDR3 reads CSARAMSGQGLSFYTF. CDR3 coding DNA: TGCAGTGCTAGAGCCATGTCGGGACAGGGCCTCTCATTCTACACCTTC.

As for this clonotype: Its ends do not fully match the called genes, so a read error is possible. The chain has TRBV6-2 or TRBV6-3 and TRBJ1-5; D is possibly TRBD1 (5 bases). Per germline, CDR1 MNHEY and CDR2 SVGEGT. CDR3 length equals 15 residues. CDR3 region: CASRETDYSSQPQHF. The CDR3 DNA is TGTGCCAGCAGAGAGACAGATTATAGCAGTCAGCCCCAGCATTTT.

This clonotype was counted between two and nine times. The genes are TRBV27 and TRBJ1-2, with 8 bases matching TRBD1. V lost 5 bases and J lost 4; bases outside the gene matches: 3. CDR3 size: 13 residues. CDR1 and CDR2 (germline): MNHEY, SMNVEV (reference sequence). The CDR3 coding sequence is TGTGCCAGCAGTGGGACAGGCCCCTATGGCTACACCTTC. Translation: CASSGTGPYGYTF.

This clonotype was seen once. This chain connects TRBV20-1 to TRBJ2-1; tentatively, D is TRBD2 (5 bases). The J call may not be correct, given that the DNA end is closer to TRBJ2-7. This CDR3 has 15 residues. CDR1 DFQATT and CDR2 SNEGSKA come from the germline V gene (reference sequence). In DNA, the CDR3 is TGCAGTGCTAGAGATTCAGCGGAGGAACGCTTGGAGCAGTACTTC. As protein: CSARDSAEERLEQYF.

This sequence joins TRBV5-1 and TRBJ1-2, with a weak D call TRBD1 (6 bases). In germline, CDR1 is SGHRS, CDR2 YFSETQ. The CDR3 covers 14 residues. Trimming pared 4 bases from V and 6 bases from J, leaving 16 bases between. As DNA, the CDR3 is TGCGCCAGCAGCCGCGAGGGGGGGCAAGATGGCTACACCTTC. It codes for CASSREGGQDGYTF. Supplemented by reference TRBV5-1 and TRBJ1-2, the full variable domain reads KAGVTQTPRYLIKTRGQQVTLSCSPISGHRSVSWYQQTPGQGLQFLFEYFSETQRNKGNFPGRFSGRQFSNSRSEMNVSTLELGDSALYLCASSREGGQDGYTFGSGTRLTVV.

The rearrangement links TRBV12-3 or TRBV12-4 to TRBJ1-5; D not resolved. CDR3 length equals 16 residues. The ends were cut back, 2 bases at V and 6 bases at J, with 17 bases in the middle. Here the CDR3 reads CASSLFPHQAGQPQHF. In DNA form, the CDR3 reads TGTGCCAGCAGTTTATTCCCCCACCAGGCGGGTCAGCCCCAGCATTTT.

This chain connects TRBV5-1 to TRBJ2-3; D is ambiguous. CDR3 length: 14 residues. The ends were cut back, 2 bases at V and 2 bases at J, with 9 bases in the middle. Germline CDR1 and CDR2: SGHRS and YFSETQ. CDR3 protein: CASSFNIITDTQYF. The CDR3 DNA reads TGCGCCAGCAGCTTCAACATTATCACAGATACGCAGTATTTT.

This clonotype was detected many times. The V gene is TRBV4-1, the J gene TRBJ2-7, with 7 bases aligning to TRBD2. CDR3 length: 15 residues. The J segment lost 3 bases and the V segment lost 1 base, leaving 6 bases of the junction unmatched. Germline V gene sequence: CDR1 MGHRA, CDR2 YSYEKL. CDR3 region: CASSQAFGGIYEQYF. The CDR3 DNA is TGCGCCAGCAGCCAAGCCTTCGGGGGGATCTACGAGCAGTACTTC.

The chain recombines TRBV4-2 with TRBJ1-2; no definite D call. The CDR3 covers 17 residues. CDR1 is LGHNA, CDR2 YNFKEQ, per germline. V lost 0 bases, J lost 4 bases, and 18 bases lay in between. The CDR3 DNA sequence: TGTGCCAGCAGCCAAGAGAACCTGGTCGGAACGCCCTATGGCTACACCTTC. Protein sequence: CASSQENLVGTPYGYTF.

The chain is built from TRBV20-1 and TRBJ1-2; D unresolved. The CDR3 contains 14 residues. Looked up from germline, CDR1 is DFQATT and CDR2 is SNEGSKA (reference sequence). V was cut by 5 bases and J by 7 bases, with 20 bases left in between. The CDR3 DNA reads TGCAGTGCTCCAAAGCCCGGGGATTCTCTTGGCTACACCTTC. Protein: CSAPKPGDSLGYTF.

The chain couples TRBV9 to TRBJ1-2; TRBD1 agrees at 8 bases. This CDR3 has 16 amino acids. Germline V gene data show CDR1 as SGDLS and CDR2 as YYNGEE. After removal of 0 bases from V and 4 bases from J, the junction contained 8 bases not matched to a gene. This CDR3 is CASSVGWAGGGYGYTF. CDR3 sequence (DNA): TGTGCCAGCAGCGTAGGTTGGGCAGGGGGCGGCTATGGCTACACCTTC.

This clonotype has only a few counts. This chain links TRBV2 with TRBJ2-4, with 7 bases aligning to TRBD2. CDR3 length: 15 residues. Germline CDR1 is SNHLY and CDR2 is FYNNEI. Trimming cost V 2 bases and J 7 bases; bases outside gene matches: 8. CDR3 DNA: TGTGCCAGCAGTGAACGACTAGCAGATTCCAACATTCAGTACTTC. Translation gives CASSERLADSNIQYF.

There are a few counts of this clonotype. V is TRBV20-1 and J is TRBJ2-2; D tentatively reads TRBD1 or TRBD2 (5 bases each). Per germline, CDR1 DFQATT and CDR2 SNEGSKA (reference sequence). V was clipped by 3 bases and J by 3 bases, with 11 bases between them. The CDR3 is made up of 14 amino acids. CDR3 sequence (DNA): TGCAGTGCTAGGGGAGAAGGGGACACCGGGGAGCTGTTTTTT. Protein: CSARGEGDTGELFF.